The sequence of this T cell receptor (beta chain) was determined in a study of graft-versus-host responses after intestinal transplantation. Overall study: Anti-thymocyte globulin was used for induction in all recipients, who then took tacrolimus and steroids for approximately 3 years. Points from the study as a whole: GvH clones occurred in recipient marrow; some first appeared in ileum or blood.

Sequencing was performed with immunoSEQ multiplex PCR; in TCRdb, only in-frame clones are kept and a portion is missing. Of under 95,000 clones listed, around 92% were seen once; the top ten hold around 2.7%. About this clone itself: No antigen is known for it.

Sequenced here: unstimulated CD8+ T cells sorted from spleen or lymph node cells, sampled before intestinal transplant. This receptor was identified in a human donor who received an intestinal transplant.

This CDR3 reads CASTPGWGTDTQYF. In DNA form, the CDR3 reads TGCGCCAGCACCCCGGGATGGGGCACAGATACGCAGTATTTT. The chain uses TRBV4-1 and TRBJ2-3; a weak D match, TRBD2 (5 bases). Trimming removed 7 bases at V and 1 base at J, with 12 bases between. Germline V lookup: CDR1 MGHRA, CDR2 YSYEKL. The CDR3 loop spans 14 amino acids.